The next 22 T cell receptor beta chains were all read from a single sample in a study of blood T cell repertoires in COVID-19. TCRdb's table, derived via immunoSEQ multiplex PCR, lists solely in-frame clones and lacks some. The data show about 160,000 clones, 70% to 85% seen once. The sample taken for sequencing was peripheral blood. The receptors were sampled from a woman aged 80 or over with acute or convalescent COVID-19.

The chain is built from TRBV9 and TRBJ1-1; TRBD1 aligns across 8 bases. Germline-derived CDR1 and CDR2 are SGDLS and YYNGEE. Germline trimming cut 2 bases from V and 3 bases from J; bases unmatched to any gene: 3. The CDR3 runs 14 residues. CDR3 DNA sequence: TGTGCCAGCAGCGTCAGGGGGCCGGACACTGAAGCTTTCTTT. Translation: CASSVRGPDTEAFF.

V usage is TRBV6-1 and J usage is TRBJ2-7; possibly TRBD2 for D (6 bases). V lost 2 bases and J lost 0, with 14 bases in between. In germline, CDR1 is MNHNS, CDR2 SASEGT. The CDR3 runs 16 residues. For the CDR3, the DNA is TGTGCCAGCAGTGAATGGGGAGGACTCCTCTCCTACGAGCAGTACTTC. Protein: CASSEWGGLLSYEQYF.

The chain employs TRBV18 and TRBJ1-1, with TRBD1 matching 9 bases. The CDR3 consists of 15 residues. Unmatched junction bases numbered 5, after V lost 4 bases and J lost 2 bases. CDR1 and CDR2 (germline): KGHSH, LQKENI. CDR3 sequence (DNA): TGTGCCAGCTCACGACAGGGGGGAGGAAACACTGAAGCTTTCTTT. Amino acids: CASSRQGGGNTEAFF.

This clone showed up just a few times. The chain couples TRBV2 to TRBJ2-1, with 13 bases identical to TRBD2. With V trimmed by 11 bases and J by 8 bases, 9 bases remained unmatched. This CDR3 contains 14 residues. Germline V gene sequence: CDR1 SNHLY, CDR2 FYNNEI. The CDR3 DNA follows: TGTGCCGGGGGGACTAGCGGGATAAGGGATGAGCAGTTCTTC. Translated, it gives CAGGTSGIRDEQFF.

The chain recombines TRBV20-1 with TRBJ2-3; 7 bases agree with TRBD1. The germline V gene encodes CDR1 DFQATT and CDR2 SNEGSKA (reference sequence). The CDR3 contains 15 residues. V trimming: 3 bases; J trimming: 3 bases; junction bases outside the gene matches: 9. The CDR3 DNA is TGCAGTGCTAGTATGGGGACAGTAACTACAGATACGCAGTATTTT. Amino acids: CSASMGTVTTDTQYF.

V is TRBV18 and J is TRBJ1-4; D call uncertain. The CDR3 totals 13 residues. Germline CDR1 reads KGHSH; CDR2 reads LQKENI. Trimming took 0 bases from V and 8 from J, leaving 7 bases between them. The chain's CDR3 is CASSPPGDEKLFF. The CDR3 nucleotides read TGTGCCAGCTCACCACCAGGAGACGAAAAACTGTTTTTT.

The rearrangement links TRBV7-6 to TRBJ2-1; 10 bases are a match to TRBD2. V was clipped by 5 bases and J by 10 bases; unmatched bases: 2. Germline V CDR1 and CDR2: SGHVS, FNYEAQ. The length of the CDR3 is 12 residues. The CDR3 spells CASSQLAGEQFF. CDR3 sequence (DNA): TGTGCCAGCAGCCAACTAGCGGGGGAGCAGTTCTTC. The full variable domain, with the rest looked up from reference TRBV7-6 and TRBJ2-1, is GAGVSQSPRYKVTKRGQDVALRCDPISGHVSLYWYRQALGQGPEFLTYFNYEAQQDKSGLPNDRFSAERPEGSISTLTIQRTEQRDSAMYRCASSQLAGEQFFGPGTRLTVL.

CDR3 in amino acids: CASSVGRSYEQYF. For the CDR3, the DNA is TGTGCCAGCAGTGTAGGGAGGAGCTACGAGCAGTACTTC. The chain has TRBV2 and TRBJ2-7, with D perhaps TRBD2 (6 bases). The CDR3 sequence is 13 residues long. Trimming removed 4 bases at V and 3 bases at J, with 10 bases between. In germline, CDR1 is SNHLY, CDR2 FYNNEI.

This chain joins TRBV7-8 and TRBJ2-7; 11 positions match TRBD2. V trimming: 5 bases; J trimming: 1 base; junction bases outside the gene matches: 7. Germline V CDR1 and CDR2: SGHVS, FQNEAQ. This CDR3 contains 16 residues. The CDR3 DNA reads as TGTGCCAGCAGCATAATTCGACTAGCGGGGTCCTACGAGCAGTACTTC. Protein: CASSIIRLAGSYEQYF.

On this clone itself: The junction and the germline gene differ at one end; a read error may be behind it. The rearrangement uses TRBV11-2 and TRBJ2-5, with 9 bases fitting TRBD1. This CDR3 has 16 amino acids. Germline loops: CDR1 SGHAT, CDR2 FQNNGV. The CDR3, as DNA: TGTGCCAGCAGCTTAGAGACAGGGGGTCTTTTTTTCGTCCCCCACTTC. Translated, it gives CASSLETGGLFFVPHF. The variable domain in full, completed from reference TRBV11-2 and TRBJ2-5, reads EAGVAQSPRYKIIEKRQSVAFWCNPISGHATLYWYQQILGQGPKLLIQFQNNGVVDDSQLPKDRFSAERLKGVDSTLKIQPAKLEDSAVYLCASSLETGGLFFVPHFGPGTRLLVL.

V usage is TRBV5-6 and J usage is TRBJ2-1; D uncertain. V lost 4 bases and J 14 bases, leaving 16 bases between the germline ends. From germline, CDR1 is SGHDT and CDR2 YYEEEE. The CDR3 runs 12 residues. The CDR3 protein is CASSPVGLTEFF. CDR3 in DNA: TGTGCCAGCAGCCCTGTTGGGCTGACGGAGTTCTTC.

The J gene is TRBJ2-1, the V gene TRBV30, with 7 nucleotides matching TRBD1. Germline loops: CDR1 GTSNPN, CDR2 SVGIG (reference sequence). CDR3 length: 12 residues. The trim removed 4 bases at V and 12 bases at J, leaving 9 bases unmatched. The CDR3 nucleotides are TGTGCCTGGACCAATAGTAGGGACAGGCAGTTCTTC. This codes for CAWTNSRDRQFF.

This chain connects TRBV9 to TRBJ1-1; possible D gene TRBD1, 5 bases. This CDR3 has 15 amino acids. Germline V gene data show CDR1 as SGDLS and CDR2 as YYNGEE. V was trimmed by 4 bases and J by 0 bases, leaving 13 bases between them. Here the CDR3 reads CASSLQGIMNTEAFF. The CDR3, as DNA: TGTGCCAGCAGCCTCCAGGGTATCATGAACACTGAAGCTTTCTTT. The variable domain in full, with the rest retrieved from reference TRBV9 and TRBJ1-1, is DSGVTQTPKHLITATGQRVTLRCSPRSGDLSVYWYQQSLDQGLQFLIQYYNGEERAKGNILERFSAQQFPDLHSELNLSSLELGDSALYFCASSLQGIMNTEAFFGQGTRLTVV.

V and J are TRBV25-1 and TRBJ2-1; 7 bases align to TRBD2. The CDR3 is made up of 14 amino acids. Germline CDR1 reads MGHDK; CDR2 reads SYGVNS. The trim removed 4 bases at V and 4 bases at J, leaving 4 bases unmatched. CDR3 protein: CASSAGGSYNEQFF. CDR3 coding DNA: TGTGCCAGCAGTGCAGGCGGGAGTTACAATGAGCAGTTCTTC.

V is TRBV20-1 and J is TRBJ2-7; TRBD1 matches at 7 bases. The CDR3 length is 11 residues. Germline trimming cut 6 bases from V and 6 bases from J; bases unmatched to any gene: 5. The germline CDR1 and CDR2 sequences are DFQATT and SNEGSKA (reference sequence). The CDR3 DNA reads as TGCAGTGCCAGACAGGGTTCCGAGCAGTACTTC. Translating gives CSARQGSEQYF.

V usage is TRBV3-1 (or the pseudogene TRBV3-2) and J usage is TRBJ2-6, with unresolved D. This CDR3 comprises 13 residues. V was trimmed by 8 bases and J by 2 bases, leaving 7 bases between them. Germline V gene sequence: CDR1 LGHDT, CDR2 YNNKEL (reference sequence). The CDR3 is CASGGAGANVLTF. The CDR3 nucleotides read TGTGCCAGCGGCGGCGCTGGGGCCAACGTCCTGACTTTC.

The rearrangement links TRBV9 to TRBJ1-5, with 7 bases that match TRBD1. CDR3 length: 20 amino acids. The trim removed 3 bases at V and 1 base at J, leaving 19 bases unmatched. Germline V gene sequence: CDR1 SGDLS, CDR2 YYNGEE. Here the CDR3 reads CASSDRGWGTATFSNQPQHF. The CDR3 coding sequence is TGTGCCAGCAGCGACCGGGGCTGGGGGACAGCGACTTTCAGCAATCAGCCCCAGCATTTT.

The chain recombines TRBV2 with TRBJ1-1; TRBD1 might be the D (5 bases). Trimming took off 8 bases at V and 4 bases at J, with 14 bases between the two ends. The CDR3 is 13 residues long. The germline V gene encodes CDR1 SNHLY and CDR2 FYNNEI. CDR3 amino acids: CASLDQGGTEAFF. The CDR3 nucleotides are TGTGCCAGCCTGGACCAGGGCGGCACTGAAGCTTTCTTT.

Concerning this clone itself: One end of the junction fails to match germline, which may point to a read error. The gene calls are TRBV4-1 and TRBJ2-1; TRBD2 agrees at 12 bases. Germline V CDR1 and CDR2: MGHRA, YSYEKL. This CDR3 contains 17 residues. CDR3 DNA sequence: TGCGCCAGCAGCCCCCGACTAGCGGGAGTAACCTATAATGAGCAGTTCTTC. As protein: CASSPRLAGVTYNEQFF.

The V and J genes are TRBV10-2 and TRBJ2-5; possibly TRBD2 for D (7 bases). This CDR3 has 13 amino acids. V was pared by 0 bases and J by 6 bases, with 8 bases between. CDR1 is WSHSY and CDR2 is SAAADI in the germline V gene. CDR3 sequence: CASSESGGQTQYF. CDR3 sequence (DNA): TGCGCCAGCAGTGAGTCGGGGGGGCAGACCCAGTACTTC.

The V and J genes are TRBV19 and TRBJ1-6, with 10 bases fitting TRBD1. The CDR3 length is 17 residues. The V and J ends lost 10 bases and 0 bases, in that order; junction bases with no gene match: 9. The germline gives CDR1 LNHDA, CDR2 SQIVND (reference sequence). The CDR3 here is CATRDRGGSSYNSPLHF. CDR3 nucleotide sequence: TGTGCCACCCGGGACAGGGGAGGAAGCTCCTATAATTCACCCCTCCACTTT.

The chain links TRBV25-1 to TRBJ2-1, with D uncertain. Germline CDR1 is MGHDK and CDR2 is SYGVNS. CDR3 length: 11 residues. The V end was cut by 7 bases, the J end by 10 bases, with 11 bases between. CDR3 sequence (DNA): TGTGCCAGCAAGTCCCGTGCGGAGCAGTTCTTC. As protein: CASKSRAEQFF. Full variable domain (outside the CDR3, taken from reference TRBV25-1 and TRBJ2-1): EADIYQTPRYLVIGTGKKITLECSQTMGHDKMYWYQQDPGMELHLIHYSYGVNSTEKGDLSSESTVSRIRTEHFPLTLESARPSHTSQYLCASKSRAEQFFGPGTRLTVL.